This is a list of T cell receptor beta chains from one sample in a study of breast tumors, draining lymph nodes, adjacent tissues. TCRdb re-called the multiplex PCR reads with MiXCR, one entry per CDR3 protein. The table includes approximately 150,000 distinct CDR3 sequences, about 31% detected once. The sequencing sample was made of axillary lymph node tissue. The receptors were sampled from a female donor with breast cancer. Some clones in this sample may be carry-over from other donors' samples. Each CDR3 is given with its conserved first and last residue. D genes are given only for firm matches. Size is stated for part of the rows, as once, few or many counts, or as a class when the clone is expanded.

size	D	V	J	DNA	CDR3
NA	NA	TRBV7-2	TRBJ2-3	TGTGCCAGCAGCTTTAACACGCGGAACACCCAAGCAGATACGCAGTATTTT	CASSFNTRNTQADTQYF
NA	NA	TRBV20-1	TRBJ2-1	TGCAGTGCTAGGATCCCGGGGGACACTGAGCAGTCCTTC	CSARIPGDTEQSF
few	NA	TRBV4-3	TRBJ1-1	TGCGCCAGCAGCCAAGACGTTCTGGGGGGGAACACTGAAGCTTTCTTT	CASSQDVLGGNTEAFF
few	TRBD1	TRBV5-8	TRBJ1-1	TGTGCCACCGGGACAGGGCACGGCACTGAAGCTTTCTTT	CATGTGHGTEAFF
NA	TRBD1	TRBV27	TRBJ1-4	TGTGCCAGCAGCCAGGGACAGGTCCATGAAAAACTGTTTTTT	CASSQGQVHEKLFF
many	NA	TRBV7-2	TRBJ2-3	TGTGCCAGCAGCCACCGTCACACAGATACGCAGTATTTT	CASSHRHTDTQYF
many	TRBD2	TRBV24-1	TRBJ2-1	TGTGCCACCAGTGATTTGCCGGGAGGAGGCAAGCACAATGAGCAGTTCTTC	CATSDLPGGGKHNEQFF
many	NA	TRBV19	TRBJ2-5	TGTGCCAGTAGTATAGTAGGGGGAGAGACCCAGTACTTC	CASSIVGGETQYF
many	NA	TRBV20-1	TRBJ2-5	TGCAGTGCTCCGCCCCCCAGCTCGTTGGAGACCCAGTACTTC	CSAPPPSSLETQYF
NA	NA	TRBV5-4	TRBJ1-4	TGTGCTAGCAGCACCAAACAGGCGGCGATGGAAAAACTGTTTTTT	CASSTKQAAMEKLFF
many	TRBD1	TRBV6-1	TRBJ2-3	TGTGCCAGCAGTGGTCACGGACAGGATGGAGATACGCAGTATTTT	CASSGHGQDGDTQYF
many	NA	TRBV12-3/TRBV12-4	TRBJ2-2	TGTGCCAGCAGTACTCTTAACACCGGGGAGCTGTTTTTT	CASSTLNTGELFF
many	NA	TRBV5-4	TRBJ1-1	TGTGCCAGCAGCTTGTTGGGTAGGGGTACCGAAGCTTTCTTT	CASSLLGRGTEAFF
NA	NA	TRBV10-3	TRBJ1-2	TGTGCCATCAGTGAGTCTATATGGGGGGTCAGGGAACGGCATTTCTATGGCTACCCCTTC	CAISESIWGVRERHFYGYPF
many	NA	TRBV3-1	TRBJ2-1	TGTGCCAGCAGCCAACTAGACAGTTACAATGAGCAGTTCTTC	CASSQLDSYNEQFF
many	NA	TRBV6-4	TRBJ2-2	TGTGCCAGCAGTGGAGGGGGAAACGCGAACACCGGGGAGCTGTTTTTT	CASSGGGNANTGELFF
many	NA	TRBV7-9	TRBJ2-7	TGTGCCAGCAGCTCCTCGCGGGATGAGCAGTACTTC	CASSSSRDEQYF
many	NA	TRBV5-6	TRBJ2-1	TGTGCCAGCAGCTTGGGGGGGTCCAATGAGCAGTTCTTC	CASSLGGSNEQFF
NA	TRBD1	TRBV2	TRBJ1-2	TGTGCCAGCAGTGTACCTGGACAGGGCGCTAACTATGGCTACACCTTC	CASSVPGQGANYGYTF
NA	TRBD1	TRBV7-6	TRBJ1-3	TGTGCCAGCAGCCCACAGGACAGGGTCCATCGCTCTGGAAACACCATATATTTT	CASSPQDRVHRSGNTIYF
few	NA	TRBV15	TRBJ1-1	TGTGCCACCAGCAGAGATTTGGGGAACACTGAAGCTTTCTTT	CATSRDLGNTEAFF
NA	TRBD2	TRBV3-1	TRBJ2-7	TGCGCCAGCAGCCAAGATGGGGGGGGAGGGGAGCAGTACTTC	CASSQDGGGGEQYF
NA	TRBD1	TRBV6-1	TRBJ1-1	TGTGCCAGCAGTGACGCAAACAGGGGCACTGAAGCTTTCTTT	CASSDANRGTEAFF
NA	NA	TRBV9	TRBJ1-2	TGTGCCAGCAGCGTAGGACAGGTGCTTTACTATGGCTACACCTTC	CASSVGQVLYYGYTF
many	NA	TRBV9	TRBJ2-1	TGTGCCAGCAGCGTAGCAGGGTTTACCTACAATGAGCAGTTCTTC	CASSVAGFTYNEQFF
many	NA	TRBV9	TRBJ1-1	TGTGCCAGCAGCCCAGGGTTGTTGAACACTGAAGCTTTCTTT	CASSPGLLNTEAFF
NA	NA	TRBV12-3/TRBV12-4	TRBJ2-2	TGTGCCAGCAGTTCCCCCGAACAGGCAACCGACACCGGGGAGCTGTTTTTC	CASSSPEQATDTGELFF
NA	NA	TRBV28	TRBJ2-1	TGTGCCAGCAGTTCGAGGCTTGGAGGGACAACCGCCCGTGAGCAGTTCTTC	CASSSRLGGTTAREQFF
NA	NA	TRBV28	TRBJ2-1	TGTGCCAGCAACTCTCCCGGGTCCTACAATGAGCAGTTCTTC	CASNSPGSYNEQFF
many	NA	TRBV4-1	TRBJ1-6	TGCGCCAGCAGCCAAGAATGGAATTCACCCCTCCACTTT	CASSQEWNSPLHF
NA	NA	TRBV5-1	TRBJ1-2	TGCGCCAACACAGATAATGGCTACACCTTC	CANTDNGYTF
many	NA	TRBV4-1	TRBJ1-5	TGCGCCAGCAGCCAGGCCGATCGGGACACCAGTAGGGCCCAGCATTTT	CASSQADRDTSRAQHF
many	NA	TRBV2	TRBJ1-6	TGTGCCAGCAGTGAAGCAGGGAGGGGAGAGAATTCACCCCTCCACTTT	CASSEAGRGENSPLHF
NA	NA	TRBV5-1	TRBJ1-2	NA	CASSFYICSARDPGRGDYGYTF
NA	NA	TRBV3-1	TRBJ1-1	TGTGCCAGCAGCCAGGCTAACACTGAAGCTTTCTTT	CASSQANTEAFF
NA	TRBD2	TRBV27	TRBJ2-2	TGTGCCAGCAGCAAGACTAGCGGGGGAGGCACCGGGGAGCTGTTTTTT	CASSKTSGGGTGELFF
many	NA	TRBV6-2/TRBV6-3	TRBJ2-3	TGTGCCAGCAGTTACCTAGATACGCAGTATTTT	CASSYLDTQYF
few	NA	TRBV5-4	TRBJ1-2	TGTGCCAGCAGCTTTCGCGACAATGACTATGGCTACACCTTC	CASSFRDNDYGYTF
many	NA	TRBV28	TRBJ2-7	TGTGCCAGCAAAGGGGTTGAGTATTCCTACGAGCAGTACTTC	CASKGVEYSYEQYF
many	NA	TRBV5-8	TRBJ1-4	TGTGCCAGCAGCTCGAGACAGGAAACAGTTGAAAAACTGTTTTTT	CASSSRQETVEKLFF
few	TRBD1	TRBV19	TRBJ1-1	TGTGCCAGTCAAGGGCGGACAGGGAGGGTCACTGAAGCTTTCTTT	CASQGRTGRVTEAFF
once	TRBD1	TRBV20-1	TRBJ1-6	TGCAGTCCGAGAGTCGCAGGGGGTGCCTCGCGTTCACCCCTCCACTTT	CSPRVAGGASRSPLHF
NA	TRBD2	TRBV2	TRBJ2-5	TGTGCCAGCAGTGGGGGACTAGCGGGGGGGCTGGAGACCCAGTACTTC	CASSGGLAGGLETQYF
many	NA	TRBV6-1	TRBJ1-2	TGTGCCAGCAGTGTAGGGGGAGCTAACTATGGCTACACCTTC	CASSVGGANYGYTF
many	NA	TRBV5-5	TRBJ2-2	TGTGCCAGCAGCTCTGGTGCAGGGAACACCGGGGAGCTGTTTTTT	CASSSGAGNTGELFF
NA	TRBD1	TRBV10-3	TRBJ1-5	TGTGCCATCAGTGAGTCGACAGGGAATCAGCCCCAGCATTTT	CAISESTGNQPQHF
few	NA	TRBV20-1	TRBJ1-2	TGCAGTGCCAACGCCCTAACTCCCGGGGAAGGCTACACCTTC	CSANALTPGEGYTF
many	NA	TRBV27	TRBJ1-6	TGTGCCAGCAGTTTAAATTGGAATTCACCCCTCCACTTT	CASSLNWNSPLHF
many	TRBD1	TRBV5-8	TRBJ1-2	TGTGCCAGCAGCTTGCCCGGGACAGCGACCTATGGCTACACCTTC	CASSLPGTATYGYTF
once	TRBD2	TRBV5-4	TRBJ2-5	TGTGCCAGCAGCTTGGATCGGGGGGGCTCTGAAGAGACCCAGTACTTC	CASSLDRGGSEETQYF
many	NA	TRBV5-1	TRBJ2-5	TGCGCCAGCAGCCCGAGTCCTATGAAAGACACCCAGTACTTC	CASSPSPMKDTQYF
many	NA	TRBV10-3	TRBJ1-5	TGTGCCATCAGTGAGAAGGATAATCAGCCCCAGCATTTT	CAISEKDNQPQHF
few	NA	TRBV6-5	TRBJ1-1	TGTGCCAGCAGTCACACCTCGAAGGGTGTGGGGAACACTGAAGCTTTCTTT	CASSHTSKGVGNTEAFF
many	NA	TRBV20-1	TRBJ1-5	TGCAGTGCGCGCCGTGGGAGTTATAGCAATCAGCCCCAGCATTTT	CSARRGSYSNQPQHF
NA	NA	TRBV2	TRBJ2-2	TGTGCCAGCAGTGACAGGGGTGAGGAGCTGTTTTTT	CASSDRGEELFF
many	NA	TRBV18	TRBJ2-3	TGTGCCAGCTCTCCGGCCCGGATCGGCACAGATACGCAGTATTTT	CASSPARIGTDTQYF
NA	TRBD1	TRBV18	TRBJ1-5	TGTGCCAGCTCCCAAGGGCGGGACAGGGGGCCCCAGCCCCAGCATTTT	CASSQGRDRGPQPQHF
many	TRBD2	TRBV2	TRBJ2-1	TGTGCCAGCTGGACTAGCGGTTACAATGAGCAGTTCTTC	CASWTSGYNEQFF
NA	TRBD1	TRBV7-3	TRBJ1-5	TGTGCCAGCAGCATAGACAGGGCCCAGCATTTT	CASSIDRAQHF